Reported below is one T cell receptor (beta chain). The assay was immunoSEQ multiplex PCR, and TCRdb's table has in-frame clones only and misses some. The table has about 150,000 clones, just under 95% seen once. The trim removed 3 bases at V and 4 bases at J, leaving 9 bases unmatched. Germline CDR1 LNHDA, CDR2 SQIVND (reference sequence). The CDR3 extends over 15 amino acids. These data come from a study of control samples from healthy donors and cancer patients. The clonotype comes from a man aged 35 to 55 in good health. The J gene is TRBJ2-7, the V gene TRBV19; 7 bases agree with TRBD1. The sequenced sample consisted of blood. DNA for the CDR3: TGTGCCAGTAGTATTGGGACAGCGGTGTCGTACGAGCAGTACTTC. Its protein product is CASSIGTAVSYEQYF.